This T cell receptor (beta chain) was observed in a study of cytomegalovirus exposure and HLA in healthy donors. Amplification used 60 Vbeta primers and 13 Jbeta primers. Assay used: immunoSEQ multiplex PCR; TCRdb lists only in-frame clones, some missing. The data contain a few hundred thousand clones, 75% to 80% of them singletons. CDR1 SEHNR and CDR2 FQNEAQ come from the germline V gene (reference sequence). CDR3 size: 16 residues. J was trimmed by 4 bases and V by 5 bases; bases with no gene match: 12. Sequenced material: PBMCs. The V call is TRBV7-9, the J call TRBJ2-7; 9 bases map to TRBD1. This clonotype was sampled from a young man in good health and CMV-seronegative. CDR3 sequence: CASSLNPGQGHYEQYF. The CDR3 DNA sequence: TGTGCCAGCAGCCTAAATCCGGGACAGGGCCATTACGAGCAGTACTTC.